The source of this T cell receptor (beta chain) is a study of human T cells and chemical hapten exposure. Findings and caveats of the study: Donors, who had alopecia, may show an immune response that differs from healthy people's.

TCRdb reanalysed the RACE reads using MiXCR and keeps one entry per CDR3 protein. This table holds more than 150,000 distinct CDR3 sequences, roughly 15% found once. Worth noting for this clonotype: Its matching antigen is unknown.

The time point here: patch test 1, 2 weeks after DPC sensitization. Regarding treatment: therapeutic diphenylcyclopropenone sensitization with weekly scalp DPC. This CDR3 has 17 residues. The V gene's germline CDR1 is SGHRS and CDR2 YFSETQ. The ends were cut back, 1 base at V and 1 base at J, with 14 bases in the middle. The origin of this receptor is a woman aged 30 to 39 with alopecia areata. Some clones in this sample may be carry-over from other donors' samples. Material: whole blood, obtained in connection with sensitization to the hapten diphenylcyclopropenone (DPC). V and J are TRBV5-1 and TRBJ2-2; possible D gene TRBD1, 6 bases. Here the CDR3 reads CASSLTGPEMNTGELFF. CDR3 sequence (DNA): TGCGCCAGCAGCTTGACAGGGCCGGAGATGAACACCGGGGAGCTGTTTTTT.